This record covers a single TCR beta chain. Its specificity is unknown. Cells designated naive CD8 were CD45RO-negative and were positively selected for CCR7, with terminally differentiated effector memory CD45RA+ cells excluded. The source of the sample is a study of shared clonotypes between healthy human individuals. Study-level points and caveats: Non-shared clonotypes had lower generation probabilities than those shared by all four donors. Naive CD4 clonotypes overlapped across a few donors at approximately 5%.

Sorted-subset replicate PCRs used 200 ng of genomic DNA. This amount corresponded to some 32,000 T cell genomes. Sequencing was performed with immunoSEQ multiplex PCR; in TCRdb, only in-frame clones are kept and a portion is missing. Of about 2.2 million clones listed, more than 85% are singletons. The CDR3 length is 14 residues. V dropped 1 base and J dropped 3 bases, with 10 bases sitting between them. Germline CDR1 reads SNHLY; CDR2 reads FYNNEI. The receptor comes from a man between 18 and 29 years old in good health. Some clones in this sample may be carry-over from other donors' samples. The rearrangement uses TRBV2 and TRBJ2-7; D is possibly TRBD1 (6 bases). Sequencing was done on a sample of naive CD8+ T cells from PBMCs. CDR3 amino acids: CASSEVGAYYEQYF. CDR3 nucleotide sequence: TGTGCCAGCAGTGAAGTGGGGGCCTACTACGAGCAGTACTTC.